There are a few counts of the clone carrying this T cell receptor beta chain. The antigen is undetermined. These data originate in a study of response to subunit inactivated influenza vaccine. General study results and limits: The authors offered the suggestion that each seasonal influenza vaccination recruits few new T cells.

Germline values: CDR1 MNHNS, CDR2 SASEGT. The CDR3 has 15 amino acids. Trimming shortened V by 8 bases and J by 1 base, and 17 bases separated the two germline ends. TCRdb itself ran the RT-PCR reads through MiXCR, one entry per CDR3 protein. The sample contains 500,000 to 750,000 distinct CDR3 sequences, around 15% of which appear only once. This specimen consisted of PBMCs from blood, obtained approximately 12 days after vaccination. The chain joins TRBV6-1 to TRBJ1-1; possibly TRBD1 for D (5 bases). The source of this sequence is a man aged 45-65 years who received an inactivated influenza vaccine. The CDR3: CASHTILQGNTEAFF. CDR3 DNA: TGTGCCAGCCATACCATCCTTCAGGGGAACACTGAAGCTTTCTTT.